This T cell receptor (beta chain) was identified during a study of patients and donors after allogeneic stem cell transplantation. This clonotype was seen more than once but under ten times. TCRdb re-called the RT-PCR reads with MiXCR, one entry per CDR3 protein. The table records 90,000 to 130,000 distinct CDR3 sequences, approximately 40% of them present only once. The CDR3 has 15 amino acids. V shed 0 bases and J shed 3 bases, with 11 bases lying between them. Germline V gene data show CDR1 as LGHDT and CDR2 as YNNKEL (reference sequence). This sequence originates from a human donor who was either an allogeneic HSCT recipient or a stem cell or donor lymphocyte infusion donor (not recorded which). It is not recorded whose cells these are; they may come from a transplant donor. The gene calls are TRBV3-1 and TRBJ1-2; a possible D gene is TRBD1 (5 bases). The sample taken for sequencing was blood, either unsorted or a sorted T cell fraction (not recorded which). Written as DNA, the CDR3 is TGTGCCAGCAGCCAAGATATGCGGGACCACTATGGCTACACCTTC. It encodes CASSQDMRDHYGYTF.